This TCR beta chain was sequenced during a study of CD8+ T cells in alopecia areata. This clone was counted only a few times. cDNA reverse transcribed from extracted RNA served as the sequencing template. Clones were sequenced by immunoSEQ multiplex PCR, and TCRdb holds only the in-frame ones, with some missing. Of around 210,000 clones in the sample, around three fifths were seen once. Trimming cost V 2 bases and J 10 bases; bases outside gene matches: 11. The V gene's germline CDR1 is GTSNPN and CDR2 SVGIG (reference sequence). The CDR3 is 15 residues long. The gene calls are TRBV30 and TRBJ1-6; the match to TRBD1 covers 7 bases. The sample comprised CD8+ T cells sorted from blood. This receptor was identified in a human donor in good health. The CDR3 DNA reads TGTGCCTGGAGTTCCCCCCGGACAGGTAGCTCACCCCTCCACTTT. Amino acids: CAWSSPRTGSSPLHF. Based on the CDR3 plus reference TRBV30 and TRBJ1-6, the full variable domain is SQTIHQWPATLVQPVGSPLSLECTVEGTSNPNLYWYRQAAGRGLQLLFYSVGIGQISSEVPQNLSASRPQDRQFILSSKKLLLSDSGFYLCAWSSPRTGSSPLHFGNGTRLTVT.